The next 12 T cell receptor beta chains were all read from a single sample in a study of blood T cell repertoires in COVID-19. Assay used: immunoSEQ multiplex PCR; TCRdb lists only in-frame clones, some missing. The sample contains hundreds of thousands of clones, roughly three quarters of which appear only once. The sample was peripheral blood. The receptors were gathered from a woman between 40 and 55 years old with active or convalescent COVID-19.

The sample holds one count of this clone. The rearrangement uses TRBV6-5 and TRBJ1-6; D is possibly TRBD1 (6 bases). The germline CDR1 and CDR2 sequences are MNHEY and SVGAGI. CDR3 length: 14 residues. Trimming took off 7 bases at V and 3 bases at J, with 10 bases between the two ends. The CDR3 region has the DNA TGTGCCAGCACATTGGACAGCTATAATTCACCCCTCCACTTT. It specifies CASTLDSYNSPLHF.

The chain uses TRBV11-1 and TRBJ1-2, with D uncertain. The CDR3 contains 14 residues. V was trimmed by 4 bases and J by 8 bases, leaving 17 bases between them. Germline CDR1 and CDR2: SGHAT and FQDESV (reference sequence). The CDR3 loop is CASSSTSVSLGYTF. The CDR3 DNA reads as TGTGCCAGCAGCTCCACCTCGGTGAGCTTGGGCTACACCTTC.

The chain combines TRBV11-3 with TRBJ2-2; D is uncertain. This CDR3 region has 14 residues. CDR1 and CDR2 from the germline V gene are SGHNT and YENEEA. With 6 bases removed from V and 7 bases from J, the gap between germline ends came to 15 bases. The DNA for the CDR3 is TGTGCCAGCAGTCCTCACTGGGCCGACGGGGAGCTGTTTTTT. Translated, it gives CASSPHWADGELFF.

The chain links TRBV9 to TRBJ1-6; TRBD1 agrees at 7 bases. Trimming took 4 bases from V and 8 from J; bases not matched to a gene: 9. CDR1 and CDR2 (germline): SGDLS, YYNGEE. The CDR3 has 15 amino acids. CDR3 sequence reads: CASSLSTGTDSPLHF. The CDR3 nucleotides read TGTGCCAGCAGCCTCTCGACAGGGACGGATTCACCCCTCCACTTT. Based on the CDR3 plus reference TRBV9 and TRBJ1-6, the full variable domain is DSGVTQTPKHLITATGQRVTLRCSPRSGDLSVYWYQQSLDQGLQFLIQYYNGEERAKGNILERFSAQQFPDLHSELNLSSLELGDSALYFCASSLSTGTDSPLHFGNGTRLTVT.

The chain recombines TRBV10-3 with TRBJ1-1, with a weak D call TRBD1 (6 bases). There are 13 residues in the CDR3. V dropped 1 base and J dropped 11 bases, with 14 bases sitting between them. Germline assignment: CDR1 ENHRY and CDR2 SYGVKD. The CDR3 sequence: CAISEYEQGGAFF. CDR3 nucleotides: TGTGCCATCAGTGAGTATGAACAGGGTGGCGCTTTCTTT.

V and J are TRBV7-3 and TRBJ1-1, with D possibly TRBD1 on 6 matching bases. This CDR3 has 13 residues. V was pared by 8 bases and J by 4 bases, with 14 bases between. Germline V gives CDR1 SGHTA, CDR2 FQGTGA. The CDR3 spells CASGNGGPTEAFF. In DNA, the CDR3 is TGTGCCAGCGGAAATGGGGGCCCCACTGAAGCTTTCTTT.

The chain carries TRBV14 and TRBJ1-1; TRBD1 matches 11 bases. Germline V gene lookup returns CDR1 SGHDN and CDR2 FVKESK. J was trimmed by 2 bases and V by 4 bases; bases with no gene match: 9. This CDR3 spans 17 amino acids. This chain's CDR3 is CASSRGTGGPRNTEAFF. The CDR3, as DNA: TGTGCCAGCAGCCGGGGGACAGGGGGACCACGTAACACTGAAGCTTTCTTT. Full variable domain (remainder filled in from reference TRBV14 and TRBJ1-1): EAGVTQFPSHSVIEKGQTVTLRCDPISGHDNLYWYRRVMGKEIKFLLHFVKESKQDESGMPNNRFLAERTGGTYSTLKVQPAELEDSGVYFCASSRGTGGPRNTEAFFGQGTRLTVV.

This clone was observed a few times. The chain has TRBV2 and TRBJ2-7, with 13 bases lining up with TRBD2. Germline lookup yields CDR1 SNHLY and CDR2 FYNNEI. Germline trimming cut 7 bases from V and 1 base from J; bases unmatched to any gene: 4. The CDR3 has 15 residues. CDR3 region: CASTRTSGGSYEQYF. The CDR3 DNA follows: TGTGCCAGCACGCGGACTAGCGGGGGATCCTACGAGCAGTACTTC.

This clone has a single count. The J gene is TRBJ2-3, the V gene TRBV7-2, with D perhaps matching TRBD2 (6 bases). CDR1 is SGHTA and CDR2 is FQGNSA in the germline V gene. V was shortened by 3 bases and J by 11 bases, with 12 bases between the two germline ends. The CDR3 extends over 12 amino acids. CDR3 in DNA: TGTGCCAGCAGCTTTAACCTGGGGGGGCAGTATTTT. This gives the protein CASSFNLGGQYF.

This clone appeared once. V and J are TRBV10-3 and TRBJ1-1, with D perhaps TRBD1 (5 bases). CDR3 length: 15 amino acids. Germline values: CDR1 ENHRY, CDR2 SYGVKD. The V gene lost 4 bases and the J gene lost 3 bases, with 15 bases spanning the gap. The CDR3 coding sequence is TGTGCCATCAGTGGCAGCACCAGGGCGTACACTGAAGCTTTCTTT. The encoded protein is CAISGSTRAYTEAFF.

This clone was recorded only once. The rearrangement joins TRBV5-1 to TRBJ1-1, with D perhaps matching TRBD1 (5 bases). Deletions cut 4 bases from V and 3 bases from J, with 16 bases between. The V gene's germline CDR1 is SGHRS and CDR2 YFSETQ. The CDR3 runs to 15 residues. The CDR3 DNA sequence: TGCGCCAGCAGCCCAGGGAGGCAGGGAGACACTGAAGCTTTCTTT. It codes for CASSPGRQGDTEAFF.

This clone was detected once. The V gene is TRBV5-1, the J gene TRBJ2-3; 11 bases align to TRBD2. The germline CDR1 and CDR2 sequences are SGHRS and YFSETQ. The CDR3 consists of 16 residues. The junction had 5 bases not matched to a gene; V was cut back by 4 bases and J by 1 base. CDR3 sequence: CASSILSGGGTDTQYF. CDR3 DNA: TGCGCCAGCAGCATCCTTAGCGGGGGGGGCACAGATACGCAGTATTTT.